The 18 T cell receptor beta chains presented below share a single source sample, sequenced in a study of cytomegalovirus exposure and HLA in healthy donors. In the PCR, 60 Vbeta and 13 Jbeta primers were used. TCRdb's table, derived via immunoSEQ multiplex PCR, lists solely in-frame clones and lacks some. The sample includes 150,000 to 160,000 clones, roughly 72% of them seen just once. Sample: PBMCs. The receptor source for this set is a man between 25 and 39 years old in good health and CMV-seronegative.

The chain has TRBV19 and TRBJ2-2; 8 nucleotides line up with TRBD1. CDR1 LNHDA and CDR2 SQIVND come from the germline V gene (reference sequence). After removal of 7 bases from V and 3 bases from J, the junction contained 13 bases not matched to a gene. The CDR3 consists of 17 residues. The CDR3 here is CASNGQGFKADTGELFF. CDR3 bases: TGTGCCAGTAACGGACAGGGTTTTAAGGCGGACACCGGGGAGCTGTTTTTT.

This clone was seen a few times. This chain links TRBV27 with TRBJ1-5; 7 bases are a match to TRBD1. Germline V gene data show CDR1 as MNHEY and CDR2 as SMNVEV (reference sequence). The J segment lost 11 bases and the V segment lost 6 bases, leaving 10 bases of the junction unmatched. CDR3 length: 13 amino acids. This CDR3 is CASRDIAGTAQHF. CDR3 DNA: TGTGCCAGCAGAGATATAGCCGGGACAGCCCAGCATTTT.

This chain joins TRBV7-9 and TRBJ1-2; unclear D gene. Per the germline V gene, CDR1 is SEHNR and CDR2 is FQNEAQ (reference sequence). The CDR3 loop spans 14 amino acids. Deletions cut 5 bases from V and 0 bases from J, with 10 bases between. This CDR3 reads CASSPEGTNYGYTF. The CDR3 nucleotides are TGTGCCAGCAGCCCTGAGGGCACTAACTATGGCTACACCTTC.

The chain combines TRBV6-4 with TRBJ2-1; D uncertain. From germline, CDR1 is MRHNA and CDR2 SNTAGT. Between the trimmed V and J ends, which lost 3 bases and 4 bases, there was a span of 7 bases. The CDR3 is made up of 13 amino acids. This chain's CDR3 is CASSEELYNEQFF. The CDR3 region has the DNA TGTGCCAGCAGTGAAGAGCTTTACAATGAGCAGTTCTTC.

The chain has TRBV5-1 and TRBJ2-3, with TRBD2 as a possible D gene (6 bases). Per germline, CDR1 SGHRS and CDR2 YFSETQ. The CDR3 runs 15 residues. Trimming removed 0 bases from V and 3 bases from J, with 11 bases in between. The CDR3 nucleotides are TGCGCCAGCAGCTTGGCCACGGGGGAAACAGATACGCAGTATTTT. As protein: CASSLATGETDTQYF.

This clone was counted a few times. The chain links TRBV7-9 to TRBJ2-7, with D uncertain. The germline V gene encodes CDR1 SEHNR and CDR2 FQNEAQ (reference sequence). The germline V and J ends were trimmed by 4 bases and 3 bases, with 10 bases remaining between them. The CDR3 is 13 residues long. CDR3 coding DNA: TGTGCCAGCAGCTCCCAAGCAAGCTACGAGCAGTACTTC. This translates into CASSSQASYEQYF.

This chain connects TRBV19 to TRBJ2-7, with a possible D match to TRBD1 (5 bases). CDR3 length: 13 residues. Deletions cut 5 bases from V and 5 bases from J, with 13 bases between. Per germline, CDR1 LNHDA and CDR2 SQIVND (reference sequence). CDR3 bases: TGTGCCAGTAGTGCCCCCTCCAGGGACGAGCAGTACTTC. This sequence encodes CASSAPSRDEQYF.

The chain combines TRBV7-9 with TRBJ2-4, with TRBD1 identical over 7 bases. In germline, CDR1 is SEHNR, CDR2 FQNEAQ (reference sequence). J gave up 6 bases and V 4 bases, and 3 bases lay outside the gene matches. The CDR3 covers 13 residues. This CDR3 reads CASSSGQANIQYF. As DNA, the CDR3 is TGTGCCAGCAGCTCCGGACAGGCAAACATTCAGTACTTC.

This clone has only a few counts. The CDR3: CASSLRELPNNEQFF. In DNA form, the CDR3 reads TGTGCCAGCAGCTTGAGGGAGCTACCAAACAATGAGCAGTTCTTC. The rearrangement links TRBV5-6 to TRBJ2-1, with D possibly matching TRBD2 (5 bases). V was trimmed by 1 base and J by 5 bases, leaving 13 bases between them. CDR1 is SGHDT, CDR2 YYEEEE, per germline. This CDR3 has 15 amino acids.

This rearrangement joins TRBV7-2 to TRBJ1-2, with D possibly TRBD1 on 5 matching bases. The V gene's germline CDR1 is SGHTA and CDR2 FQGNSA. V lost 7 bases, J lost 5 bases, and 11 bases lay in between. The CDR3 sequence is 12 residues long. CDR3: CASKGAGYGYTF. The CDR3, as DNA: TGTGCCAGCAAAGGGGCCGGGTATGGCTACACCTTC.

As DNA, the CDR3 is TGTGCCAGCAGCTTAGACGGTGCCTCTGGGGCCAACGTCCTGACTTTC. Translating gives CASSLDGASGANVLTF. The chain uses TRBV7-9 and TRBJ2-6, with D unclear. Between the trimmed V and J ends, which lost 1 base and 0 bases, there was a span of 7 bases. Germline loops: CDR1 SEHNR, CDR2 FQNEAQ (reference sequence). The CDR3 loop spans 16 amino acids. Variable domain in full (rest from reference TRBV7-9 and TRBJ2-6): DTGVSQNPRHKITKRGQNVTFRCDPISEHNRLYWYRQTLGQGPEFLTYFQNEAQLEKSRLLSDRFSAERPKGSFSTLEIQRTEQGDSAMYLCASSLDGASGANVLTFGAGSRLTVL.

As DNA, the CDR3 is TGTGCCAGCAGTGGCGGGACAGGGGCAATCTATGGCTACACCTTC. It yields the protein CASSGGTGAIYGYTF. The chain is built from TRBV25-1 and TRBJ1-2, with TRBD1 matching over 10 bases. The trim removed 4 bases at V and 4 bases at J, leaving 6 bases unmatched. CDR1 and CDR2 from the germline V gene are MGHDK and SYGVNS. The CDR3 length is 15 residues.

The J gene is TRBJ2-7, the V gene TRBV7-8, with a tentative D call TRBD2 (6 bases). This CDR3 has 16 residues. CDR1 and CDR2 from the germline V gene are SGHVS and FQNEAQ. V was cut by 2 bases and J by 4 bases, with 18 bases left in between. CDR3 sequence: CASSLRRAGDIYEQYF. The CDR3 nucleotides are TGTGCCAGCAGCTTAAGGAGGGCAGGCGACATATACGAGCAGTACTTC.

J is TRBJ1-4 and V is TRBV2; 10 nucleotides line up with TRBD1. The CDR3 length is 12 residues. Per the germline V gene, CDR1 is SNHLY and CDR2 is FYNNEI. V lost 11 bases and J lost 7; bases outside the gene matches: 4. The CDR3 loop is CAVGTGVEKLFF. CDR3 in DNA: TGTGCCGTCGGGACAGGGGTTGAAAAACTGTTTTTT.

The chain carries TRBV5-1 and TRBJ2-7; the D gene could be TRBD1 or TRBD2 (5 bases each). The V end lost 4 bases, the J end lost 3 bases, and 23 bases lay between the germline ends. Germline-derived CDR1 and CDR2 are SGHRS and YFSETQ. The CDR3 contains 17 residues. The CDR3 region is CASSLGVLGLENYEQYF. CDR3 nucleotides: TGCGCCAGCAGCCTGGGGGTGTTGGGCCTTGAAAACTACGAGCAGTACTTC.

This chain joins TRBV5-1 and TRBJ2-3, with 7 bases lining up with TRBD1. The CDR3 extends over 13 amino acids. The V and J ends lost 5 bases and 5 bases, in that order; junction bases with no gene match: 5. Germline assignment: CDR1 SGHRS and CDR2 YFSETQ. The chain's CDR3 is CASRTGSKDTQYF. The DNA of the CDR3 is TGCGCCAGCAGGACAGGGTCTAAAGATACGCAGTATTTT.

The CDR3 here is CASSERTDSEAFF. The CDR3 bases are TGTGCCAGCAGTGAACGGACTGATAGCGAAGCTTTCTTT. The V gene is TRBV6-1, the J gene TRBJ1-1; no clear D. The germline gives CDR1 MNHNS, CDR2 SASEGT. CDR3 length: 13 residues. V was clipped by 2 bases and J by 8 bases, with 12 bases between them.

This chain uses TRBV5-1 with TRBJ1-5; the D gene is possibly TRBD1 (5 bases). Trimming stripped 3 bases from V and 5 bases from J, with 15 bases between. Germline values: CDR1 SGHRS, CDR2 YFSETQ. The CDR3 contains 15 residues. CDR3 region: CASSSTGGRDQPQHF. CDR3 in DNA: TGCGCCAGCAGCTCCACAGGTGGCCGAGATCAGCCCCAGCATTTT.